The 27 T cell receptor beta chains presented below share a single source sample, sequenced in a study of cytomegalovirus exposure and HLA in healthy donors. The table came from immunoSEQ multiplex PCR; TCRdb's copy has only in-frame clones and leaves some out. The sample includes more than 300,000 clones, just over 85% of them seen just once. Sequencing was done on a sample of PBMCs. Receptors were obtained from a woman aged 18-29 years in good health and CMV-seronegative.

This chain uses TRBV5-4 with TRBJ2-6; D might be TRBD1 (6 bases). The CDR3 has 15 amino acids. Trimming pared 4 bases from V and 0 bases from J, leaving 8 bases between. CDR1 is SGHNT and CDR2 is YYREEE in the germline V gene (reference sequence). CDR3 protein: CASSPDSSGANVLTF. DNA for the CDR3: TGTGCCAGCAGCCCGGACAGCTCTGGGGCCAACGTCCTGACTTTC.

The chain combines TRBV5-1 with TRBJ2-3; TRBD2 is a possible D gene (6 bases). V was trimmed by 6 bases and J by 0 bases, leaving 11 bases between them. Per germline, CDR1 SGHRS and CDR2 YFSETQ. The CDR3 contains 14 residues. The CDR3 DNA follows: TGCGCCAGCACCCCGGGGACTAGCACAGATACGCAGTATTTT. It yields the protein CASTPGTSTDTQYF.

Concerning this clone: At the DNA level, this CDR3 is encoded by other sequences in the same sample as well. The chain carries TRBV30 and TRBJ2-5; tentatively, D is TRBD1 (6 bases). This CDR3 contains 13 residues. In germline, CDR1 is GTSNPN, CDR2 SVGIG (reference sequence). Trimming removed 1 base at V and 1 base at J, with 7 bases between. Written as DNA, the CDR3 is TGTGCCTGGAGTGGACAGGCCCAAGAGACCCAGTACTTC. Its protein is CAWSGQAQETQYF.

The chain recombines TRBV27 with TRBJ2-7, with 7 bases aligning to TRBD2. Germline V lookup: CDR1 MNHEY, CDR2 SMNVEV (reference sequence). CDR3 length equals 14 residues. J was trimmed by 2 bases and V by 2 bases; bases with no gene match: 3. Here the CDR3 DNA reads TGTGCCAGCAGTTTAAGCGGGGCAACCTACGAGCAGTACTTC. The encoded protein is CASSLSGATYEQYF.

CDR3 in DNA: TGCGCCAGCTGCCCAGCGGGAGGGGAGACCCAGTACTTC. The encoded protein is CASCPAGGETQYF. The chain joins TRBV5-1 to TRBJ2-5; 10 nucleotides align to TRBD2. This CDR3 has 13 residues. The trim removed 7 bases at V and 5 bases at J, leaving 5 bases unmatched. Germline assignment: CDR1 SGHRS and CDR2 YFSETQ.

CDR3 bases: TGTGCCAGCAGCGGCGGACTAGCGGGCAGCTCCTACGAGCAGTACTTC. Translated: CASSGGLAGSSYEQYF. This rearrangement joins TRBV5-4 to TRBJ2-7; 11 positions match TRBD2. The V gene's germline CDR1 is SGHNT and CDR2 YYREEE (reference sequence). V trimming: 4 bases; J trimming: 0 bases; junction bases outside the gene matches: 6. This CDR3 is 16 amino acids long.

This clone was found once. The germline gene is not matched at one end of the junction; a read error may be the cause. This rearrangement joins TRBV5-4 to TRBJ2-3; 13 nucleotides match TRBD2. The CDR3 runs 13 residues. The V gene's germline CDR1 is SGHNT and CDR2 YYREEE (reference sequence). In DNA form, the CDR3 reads TGTGCCAGCAGCTCGACCGGGACTAGCGGGAAGGATTTT. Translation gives CASSSTGTSGKDF. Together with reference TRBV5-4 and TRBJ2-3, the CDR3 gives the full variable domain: ETGVTQSPTHLIKTRGQQVTLRCSSQSGHNTVSWYQQALGQGPQFIFQYYREEENGRGNFPPRFSGLQFPNYSSELNVNALELDDSALYLCASSSTGTSGKDFGPGTRLTVL.

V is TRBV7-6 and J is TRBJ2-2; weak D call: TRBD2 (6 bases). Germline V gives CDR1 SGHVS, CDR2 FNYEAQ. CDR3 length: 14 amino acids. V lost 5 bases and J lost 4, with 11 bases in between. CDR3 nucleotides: TGTGCCAGCAGCCCAGTGGGGGGCACCGGGGAGCTGTTTTTT. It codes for CASSPVGGTGELFF.

CDR3 DNA sequence: TGTGCCAGCAGCTTGGGGACTGGGTTAAGCAATCAGCCCCAGCATTTT. Protein: CASSLGTGLSNQPQHF. The chain couples TRBV7-3 to TRBJ1-5, with D possibly being TRBD1 (5 bases). The CDR3 totals 16 residues. Trimming stripped 3 bases from V and 1 base from J, with 13 bases between. CDR1 SGHTA and CDR2 FQGTGA come from the germline V gene.

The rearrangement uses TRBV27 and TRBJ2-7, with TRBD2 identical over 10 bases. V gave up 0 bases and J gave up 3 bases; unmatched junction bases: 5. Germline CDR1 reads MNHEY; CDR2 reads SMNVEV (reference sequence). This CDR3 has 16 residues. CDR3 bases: TGTGCCAGCAGTTTATCCCCAGCGGGAGGGTACTACGAGCAGTACTTC. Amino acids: CASSLSPAGGYYEQYF.

The CDR3 DNA is TGTGCCGCGGGAGTAGGTAGAGAGACCCAGTACTTC. Translation: CAAGVGRETQYF. V is TRBV28 and J is TRBJ2-5; 7 nucleotides align to TRBD2. Germline-derived CDR1 and CDR2 are MDHEN and SYDVKM. The CDR3 consists of 12 residues. The ends lost 11 bases at V and 4 bases at J; junction bases unmatched: 7.

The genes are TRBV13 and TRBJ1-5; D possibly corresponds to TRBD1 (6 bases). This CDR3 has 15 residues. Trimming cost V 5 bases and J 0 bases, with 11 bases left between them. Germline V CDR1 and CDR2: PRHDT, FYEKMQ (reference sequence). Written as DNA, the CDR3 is TGTGCCAGCAGCCGAGGACAGTATAGCAATCAGCCCCAGCATTTT. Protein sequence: CASSRGQYSNQPQHF.

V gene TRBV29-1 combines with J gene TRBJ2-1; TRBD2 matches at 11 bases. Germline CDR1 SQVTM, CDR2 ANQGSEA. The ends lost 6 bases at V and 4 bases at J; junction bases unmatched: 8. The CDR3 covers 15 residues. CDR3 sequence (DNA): TGCAGCGTAGGTAGCGGGAGGGAATGGTACAATGAGCAGTTCTTC. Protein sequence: CSVGSGREWYNEQFF.

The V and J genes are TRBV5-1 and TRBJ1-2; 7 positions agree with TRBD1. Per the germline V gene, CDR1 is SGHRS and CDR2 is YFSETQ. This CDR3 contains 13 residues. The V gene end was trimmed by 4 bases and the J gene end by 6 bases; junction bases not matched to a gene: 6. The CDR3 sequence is CASSMGQLDGYTF. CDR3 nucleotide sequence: TGCGCCAGCAGCATGGGACAGTTAGATGGCTACACCTTC.

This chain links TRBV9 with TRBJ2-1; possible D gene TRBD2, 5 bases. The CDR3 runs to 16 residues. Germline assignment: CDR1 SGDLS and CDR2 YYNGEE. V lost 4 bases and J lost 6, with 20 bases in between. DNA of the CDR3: TGTGCCAGCAGCTCCTCGATAGGGAGTGGTAGCAATGAGCAGTTCTTC. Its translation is CASSSSIGSGSNEQFF.

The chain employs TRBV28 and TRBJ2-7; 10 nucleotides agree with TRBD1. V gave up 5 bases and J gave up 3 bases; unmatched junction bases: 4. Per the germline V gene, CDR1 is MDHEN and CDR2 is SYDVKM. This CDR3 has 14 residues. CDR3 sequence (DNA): TGTGCCAGCAGTGCCGACAGGGGGCGCTACGAGCAGTACTTC. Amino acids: CASSADRGRYEQYF.

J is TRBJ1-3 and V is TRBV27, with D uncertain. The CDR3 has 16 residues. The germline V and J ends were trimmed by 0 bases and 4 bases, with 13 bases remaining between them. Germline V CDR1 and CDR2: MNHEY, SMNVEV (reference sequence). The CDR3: CASSLSWPPIGNTIYF. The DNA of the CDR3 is TGTGCCAGCAGTTTATCATGGCCGCCGATCGGAAACACCATATATTTT.

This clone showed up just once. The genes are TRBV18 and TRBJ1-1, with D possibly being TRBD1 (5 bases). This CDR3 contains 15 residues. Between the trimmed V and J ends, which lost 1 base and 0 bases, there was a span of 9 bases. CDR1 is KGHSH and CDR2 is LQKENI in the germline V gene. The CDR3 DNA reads TGTGCCAGCTCACCACGCGGGGGGATGAACACTGAAGCTTTCTTT. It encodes CASSPRGGMNTEAFF.

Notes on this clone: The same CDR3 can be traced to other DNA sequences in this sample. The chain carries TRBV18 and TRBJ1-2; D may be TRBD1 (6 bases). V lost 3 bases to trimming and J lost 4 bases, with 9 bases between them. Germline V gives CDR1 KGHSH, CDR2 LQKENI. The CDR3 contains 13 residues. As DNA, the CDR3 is TGTGCCAGCTCACCCGACAGGTCCTATGGCTACACCTTC. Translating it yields CASSPDRSYGYTF. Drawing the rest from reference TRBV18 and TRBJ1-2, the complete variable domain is NAGVMQNPRHLVRRRGQEARLRCSPMKGHSHVYWYRQLPEEGLKFMVYLQKENIIDESGMPKERFSAEFPKEGPSILRIQQVVRGDSAAYFCASSPDRSYGYTFGSGTRLTVV.

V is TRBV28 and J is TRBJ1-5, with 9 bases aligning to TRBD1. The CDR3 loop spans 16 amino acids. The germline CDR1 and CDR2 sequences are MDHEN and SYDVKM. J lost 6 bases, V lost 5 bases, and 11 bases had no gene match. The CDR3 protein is CASSITTGGGFQPQHF. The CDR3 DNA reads TGTGCCAGCAGTATAACAACAGGGGGCGGCTTTCAGCCCCAGCATTTT.

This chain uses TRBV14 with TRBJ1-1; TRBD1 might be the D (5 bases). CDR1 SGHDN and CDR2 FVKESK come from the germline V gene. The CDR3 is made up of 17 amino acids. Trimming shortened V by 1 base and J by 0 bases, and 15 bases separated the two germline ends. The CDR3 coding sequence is TGTGCCAGCAGCCAAGGGGGTGACAGTAAGATGAACACTGAAGCTTTCTTT. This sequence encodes CASSQGGDSKMNTEAFF.

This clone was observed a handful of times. CDR3 loop: CASSLGLGASTDTQYF. CDR3 bases: TGTGCCAGCAGCTTAGGGTTAGGGGCCAGCACAGATACGCAGTATTTT. The chain links TRBV7-2 to TRBJ2-3; a weak D match, TRBD1 (5 bases). This CDR3 spans 16 amino acids. With 1 base removed from V and 0 bases from J, the gap between germline ends came to 11 bases. Germline CDR1 reads SGHTA; CDR2 reads FQGNSA.

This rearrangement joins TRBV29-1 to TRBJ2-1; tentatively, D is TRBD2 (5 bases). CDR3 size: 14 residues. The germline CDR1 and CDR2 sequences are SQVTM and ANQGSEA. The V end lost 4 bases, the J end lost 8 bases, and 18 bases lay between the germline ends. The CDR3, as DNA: TGCAGCGTTGCTTACCGTGCCACGAGGGATGAGCAGTTCTTC. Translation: CSVAYRATRDEQFF.

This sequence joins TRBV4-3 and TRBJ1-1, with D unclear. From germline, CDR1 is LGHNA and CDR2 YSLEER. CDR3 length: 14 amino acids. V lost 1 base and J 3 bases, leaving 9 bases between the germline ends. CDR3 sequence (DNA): TGCGCCAGCAGCCAAGCTAACAGATACACTGAAGCTTTCTTT. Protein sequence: CASSQANRYTEAFF.

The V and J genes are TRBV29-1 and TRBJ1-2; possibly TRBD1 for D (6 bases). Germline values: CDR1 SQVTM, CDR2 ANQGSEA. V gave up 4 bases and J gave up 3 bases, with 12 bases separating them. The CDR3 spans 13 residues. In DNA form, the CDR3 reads TGCAGCGTTGCCCTGACAGGCGACTATGGCTACACCTTC. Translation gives CSVALTGDYGYTF.

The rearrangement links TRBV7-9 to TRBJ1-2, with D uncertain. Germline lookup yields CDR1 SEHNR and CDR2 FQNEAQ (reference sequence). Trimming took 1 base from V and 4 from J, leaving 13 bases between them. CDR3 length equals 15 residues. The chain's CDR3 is CASSLDQLEAYGYTF. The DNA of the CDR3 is TGTGCCAGCAGCTTAGATCAGCTTGAGGCCTATGGCTACACCTTC.

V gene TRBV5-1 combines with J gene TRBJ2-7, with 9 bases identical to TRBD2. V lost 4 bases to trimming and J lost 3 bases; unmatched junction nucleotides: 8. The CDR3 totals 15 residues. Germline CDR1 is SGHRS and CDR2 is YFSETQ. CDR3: CASSGVAGASYEQYF. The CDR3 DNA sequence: TGCGCCAGCAGCGGTGTAGCGGGAGCCAGCTACGAGCAGTACTTC.